This entry concerns a single TCR beta chain. Methods used by the authors: Amplified reference gene primers provided the basis for estimating nucleated cell counts. Here immunoSEQ multiplex PCR was the method, and the copy in TCRdb shows in-frame clones only, minus some. The DNA gave D and trimming, while V, J and clone size come from that table. Among roughly 70,000 clones listed, about 89% were seen once. This record belongs to a study of blood T cell repertoires in COVID-19. About the study: Acute and convalescent COVID-19 specimens originated in the United States, Italy and Spain.

V was trimmed by 3 bases and J by 5 bases, leaving 11 bases between them. CDR1 is DFQATT and CDR2 is SNEGSKA in the germline V gene (reference sequence). The CDR3 runs 12 residues. The chain recombines TRBV20-1 with TRBJ2-7; possible D gene TRBD2, 5 bases. Sequences were obtained from peripheral blood. The source is a man aged 50-60 years with active COVID-19. As DNA, the CDR3 is TGCAGTGCTAGTCGGGGTTTCGACGAGCAGTACTTC. This gives the protein CSASRGFDEQYF.